A selection of T cell receptor beta chains follows, all from one sample in a study of HIV-infected patients and healthy controls. TCRdb called the 5' RACE reads again in MiXCR, with one record for every CDR3 protein. The sample comprises some 9,000 distinct CDR3 sequences, approximately 7.6% of which are singletons, and 30% to 35% rests with the top ten. Here the sequenced sample was blood, taken before antiretroviral therapy. Receptors originate from an adult with HIV infection. The donor label of this sample is uncertain. The CDR3 runs from the conserved cysteine through the conserved F or W. D genes are given only for firm matches. Clone size, where shown, is once, few, many, or a class for clones that have expanded.

>TRBV6-6|NA|TRBJ1-5|NA
TGTGCCAGCAGTTCACAGGGTGTGAATCAGCCCCAGCATTTT
CASSSQGVNQPQHF
>TRBV11-2|many|TRBJ2-7|NA
TGTGCCAGCAGCACAGGGCCCTTCTACGAGCAGTACTTC
CASSTGPFYEQYF
>TRBV27|medium-sized|TRBJ2-5|NA
TGTGCCAGCAGTTCCGGTGCCAGCTCCCAAGAGACCCAGTACTTC
CASSSGASSQETQYF
>TRBV25-1|few|TRBJ1-6|NA
TGTGCCAGCAGTGAAAGGTGGGGAGTCGGTAATTCACCCCTCCACTTT
CASSERWGVGNSPLHF
>TRBV14|many|TRBJ2-3|TRBD2
TGTGCCAGCAGCCAAGATCTAAGGACTAGCGGCTTCACAGATACGCAGTATTTT
CASSQDLRTSGFTDTQYF
>TRBV2|many|TRBJ2-5|NA
TGTGCCAGCAGTCGGGACAACCAAGAGACCCAGTACTTC
CASSRDNQETQYF
>TRBV2|few|TRBJ2-1|TRBD1
TGTGCCAGCAGGGGGACAGGGAATTCCAATGAGCAGTTCTTC
CASRGTGNSNEQFF
>TRBV5-1|few|TRBJ1-1|TRBD1
TGCGCCAGCACGACAGGGCAAGGGTTTGACACTGAAGCTTTCTTT
CASTTGQGFDTEAFF
>TRBV12-3/TRBV12-4|many|TRBJ2-5|TRBD1
TGTGCCAGCAGTTTGACGGGACAGGGGGCCCAGTACTTC
CASSLTGQGAQYF
>TRBV6-1|many|TRBJ1-6|TRBD1
TGTGCCAGCAGAATCGAAACAGGGGGCTCACCCCTCCACTTT
CASRIETGGSPLHF
>TRBV5-1|many|TRBJ2-3|NA
TGCGCCAGCAGCTTGACCACAGATACGCAGTATTTT
CASSLTTDTQYF
>TRBV20-1|many|TRBJ2-1|NA
TGCAGTGCTAGAGATTCCCCCTGGCGGTACAATGAGCAGTTCTTC
CSARDSPWRYNEQFF
>TRBV29-1|many|TRBJ1-3|NA
TGCAGCGCCGCGGGACTGGGAAACACCATATATTTT
CSAAGLGNTIYF
>TRBV13|many|TRBJ1-3|NA
TGTGCCAGCAGCCCTAGGACAGCCGATCGCTCTGGAAACACCATATATTTT
CASSPRTADRSGNTIYF
>TRBV28|many|TRBJ2-3|TRBD2
TGTGCCAGCAGTTTCCCGACTAGCTCGGTAGATACGCAGTATTTT
CASSFPTSSVDTQYF
>TRBV7-6|many|TRBJ2-7|TRBD2
TGTGCCAGCAGCTTAGGGGGAGGGCCGGGCGAGCAGTACTTC
CASSLGGGPGEQYF
>TRBV5-4|NA|TRBJ2-1|TRBD2
TGTGCCAGCAGCTTGGACGGGGGGGCACCTTCGGATGAGCAGTTCTTC
CASSLDGGAPSDEQFF
>TRBV30|many|TRBJ2-1|NA
TGTGCCTGGAGTCAGGATAGGGAGCAGTTCTTC
CAWSQDREQFF
>TRBV5-4|many|TRBJ2-3|TRBD1
TGTGCCAGCAGCTCGTGGGACAGGGAGGATACGCAGTATTTT
CASSSWDREDTQYF
>TRBV5-1|NA|TRBJ2-5|TRBD1
TGCGCCAGCAGCGAAGGGACAGCCAAAGAGACCCAGTACTTC
CASSEGTAKETQYF
>TRBV5-5|many|TRBJ1-1|NA
TGTGCCAGCAGCCCGTGGATTGTAGTGGACACTGAAGCTTTCTTT
CASSPWIVVDTEAFF
>TRBV30|few|TRBJ1-5|NA
TGTGCCTGGAGTCCAGATAACGGCAATCAGCCCCAGCATTTT
CAWSPDNGNQPQHF
>TRBV29-1|many|TRBJ1-4|TRBD1
TGCAGCATAGGGACAGGGCAAAATGAAAAACTGTTTTTT
CSIGTGQNEKLFF
>TRBV18|many|TRBJ1-1|TRBD1
TGTGCCAGCTCACTCAGGACAGGGATTACTGAAGCTTTCTTT
CASSLRTGITEAFF
>TRBV20-1|many|TRBJ1-5|NA
TGCAGTGCTAGAGGGGCAGCTAGCAATCAGCCCCAGCATTTT
CSARGAASNQPQHF
>TRBV12-3/TRBV12-4|many|TRBJ1-1|TRBD1
TGTGCCAGCAGTTTAAGGGGGAGACGACAGGGCGGCAACACTGAAGCTTTCTTT
CASSLRGRRQGGNTEAFF
>TRBV3-1|NA|TRBJ1-2|NA
TGTGCCAGCAGCCAAGATATTGGGACACAATATGGCTACACCTTC
CASSQDIGTQYGYTF
>TRBV29-1|few|TRBJ1-1|NA
TGCAGCACCGACTCGGACGGTAACATGAACACTGAAGCTTTCTTT
CSTDSDGNMNTEAFF
>TRBV3-1|many|TRBJ1-2|TRBD1
TGTGCCAGCAGCCCCCCTCCGGGACAGGGGGCCGGCTATGGCTACACCTTC
CASSPPPGQGAGYGYTF
>TRBV19|many|TRBJ2-5|NA
TGTGCCAGTAGTTTGGCAGGGGACCAAGAGACCCAGTACTTC
CASSLAGDQETQYF
>TRBV5-6|many|TRBJ2-5|NA
TGTGCCAGCAGCTCAGGGCCAGGCAGGGAGACCCAGTACTTC
CASSSGPGRETQYF
>TRBV29-1|medium-sized|TRBJ2-3|TRBD2
TGCAGCGTTGAGAGAACTAGCGTCGGCACAGATACGCAGTATTTT
CSVERTSVGTDTQYF
>TRBV7-2|many|TRBJ1-6|NA
TGTGCCAGCAGCTTAAGCGCTAGCTCCTATAATTCACCCCTCCACTTT
CASSLSASSYNSPLHF
>TRBV7-9|many|TRBJ2-4|NA
TGTGCCAGCAGCTTTAGTGACATTCAGTACTTC
CASSFSDIQYF
>TRBV6-1|NA|TRBJ1-1|NA
TGTGCCAGCAGTGCCCCCTGGGGGCCCCGGGGTGGGACTGAAGCTTTCTTT
CASSAPWGPRGGTEAFF
>TRBV27|many|TRBJ2-1|NA
TGTGCCAGCGGCAAGCGGTCCTACAATGAGCAGTTCTTC
CASGKRSYNEQFF
>TRBV7-8|many|TRBJ2-1|TRBD2
TGTGCCAGCAGCTTAGCGGCTAGCGGTGAGCAGTTCTTC
CASSLAASGEQFF
>TRBV12-3/TRBV12-4|many|TRBJ2-7|TRBD2
TGTGCCAGCAGTTTATCAAGCGGGGGGCCATGGTACGAGCAGTACTTC
CASSLSSGGPWYEQYF
>TRBV12-5|few|TRBJ2-3|TRBD1
TGTGCTAGTGGACAAAGCCGACCGGGACAGAATCTGTATAGCACAGATACGCAGTATTTT
CASGQSRPGQNLYSTDTQYF
>TRBV5-6|few|TRBJ2-5|TRBD2
TGTGCCAGCAGCCCTTGGACTAGCGAAGAGACCCAGTACTTC
CASSPWTSEETQYF
>TRBV3-1|NA|TRBJ2-5|NA
TGTGCCAGCAGCCCCGGGACGAGAAAAGAGACCCAGTACTTC
CASSPGTRKETQYF
>TRBV3-1|many|TRBJ2-2|NA
TGTGCCAGCAGCCTCGGAAGCACCGGGGAGCTGTTTTTT
CASSLGSTGELFF
>TRBV3-1|NA|TRBJ2-4|NA
TGTGCCAGCAGCCTTTCAGGGGCCAAAAACATTCAGTACTTC
CASSLSGAKNIQYF
>TRBV6-6|many|TRBJ1-5|NA
TGTGCCAGCAGTTATGGGGTAGATGGACAGCCCCAGCATTTT
CASSYGVDGQPQHF
>TRBV5-4|NA|TRBJ2-1|NA
TGTGCCAGCAGCAGGGGCGACTACAATGAGCAGTTCTTC
CASSRGDYNEQFF
>TRBV30|many|TRBJ2-1|NA
TGTGCCTGGACCCCCGGGACTTTGGAGCAGTTCTTC
CAWTPGTLEQFF
>TRBV20-1|many|TRBJ1-5|NA
TGCAGTGCTAGGGGAGGGGGGGCAAAACAGCCCCAGCATTTT
CSARGGGAKQPQHF
>TRBV12-3/TRBV12-4|many|TRBJ2-1|TRBD2
TGTGCCAGCACCCAAAAAGCGGGAGTGTGGTACAATGAGCAGTTCTTC
CASTQKAGVWYNEQFF
>TRBV10-3|NA|TRBJ1-1|TRBD1
TGTGCCATCAGTGAGTCGGGACAGACGAACACTGAAGCTTTCTTT
CAISESGQTNTEAFF
>TRBV28|NA|TRBJ2-7|TRBD2
TGTGCCAGCAGTTTTCACCTAGCGGGCCTTACCTACGAGCAGTACTTC
CASSFHLAGLTYEQYF
>TRBV5-1|many|TRBJ1-5|NA
TGCGCCAGCAGCTTGGTTGGGTATCAGCCCCAGCATTTT
CASSLVGYQPQHF
>TRBV13|NA|TRBJ2-5|NA
TGTGCCAGCAGCTCAGCTACAGAGAAGGAAAAAGAGACCCAGTACTTC
CASSSATEKEKETQYF
>TRBV6-7|many|TRBJ2-2|TRBD2
TGTGCCAGCAGCTTAGCGGGAGCTTTGGAGAGCGGGGAGCTGTTTTTT
CASSLAGALESGELFF
>TRBV10-3|many|TRBJ2-3|TRBD2
TGTGCCATCAGCGGCACTAGCGGGGGAACAGATACGCAGTATTTT
CAISGTSGGTDTQYF
>TRBV30|many|TRBJ2-3|NA
TGTGCCTGGAGTGTACAGTCGGTGACAGCGGGCACAGATACGCAGTATTTT
CAWSVQSVTAGTDTQYF
>TRBV20-1|many|TRBJ1-6|NA
TGCAGTGCTGGATCCGGGCAAGTTAATTCACCCCTCCACTTT
CSAGSGQVNSPLHF
>TRBV7-8|many|TRBJ1-2|NA
TGTGCTAGCAAGCCGGAGTCGTTTTCACTTAGGGGCTACACCTTC
CASKPESFSLRGYTF